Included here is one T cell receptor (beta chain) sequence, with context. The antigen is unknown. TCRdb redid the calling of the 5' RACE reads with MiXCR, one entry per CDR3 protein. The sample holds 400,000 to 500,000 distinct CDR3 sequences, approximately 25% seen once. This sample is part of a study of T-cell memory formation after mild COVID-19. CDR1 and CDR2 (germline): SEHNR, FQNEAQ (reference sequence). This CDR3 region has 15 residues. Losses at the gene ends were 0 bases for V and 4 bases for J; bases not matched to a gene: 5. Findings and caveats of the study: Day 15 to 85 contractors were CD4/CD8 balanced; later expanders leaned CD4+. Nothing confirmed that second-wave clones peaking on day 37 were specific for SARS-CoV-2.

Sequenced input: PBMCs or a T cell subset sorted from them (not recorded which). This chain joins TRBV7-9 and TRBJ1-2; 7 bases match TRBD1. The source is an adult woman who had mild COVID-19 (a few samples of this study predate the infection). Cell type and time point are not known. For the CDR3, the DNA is TGTGCCAGCAGCTTAGCTGAGGGACAGAGCTATGGCTACACCTTC. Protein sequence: CASSLAEGQSYGYTF.